This TCR beta chain was identified during a study of post-analysis software for immune sequencing data. On the study more broadly: In terms of disease course, relapsing-remitting, secondary progressive and progressive-relapsing multiple sclerosis were included.

Regarding the study as a whole: TRBV5-6, TRBV5-1 and TRBV20-1 belonged to a set of about 5 TRBV segments that were more frequent in patients than controls.

The CDR3 consists of 12 residues. V trimming: 4 bases; J trimming: 6 bases; junction bases outside the gene matches: 2. The germline CDR1 and CDR2 sequences are LGHDT and YNNKEL (reference sequence). cDNA libraries of TCR beta carried unique molecular identifiers. One entry per CDR3 protein, called by TCRdb with MiXCR from the PCR reads. The table includes over 150,000 distinct CDR3 sequences, 30% detected once. This clonotype was detected many times. Its antigen is unidentified. This sequence originates from a girl aged 5-17 years with multiple sclerosis. What was sequenced was blood. The chain links TRBV3-1 to TRBJ1-2, with 7 bases lining up with TRBD1. The chain's CDR3 is CASSRGQDGYTF. DNA for the CDR3: TGTGCCAGCAGCCGTGGACAGGATGGCTACACCTTC.